This T cell receptor beta chain was recorded in a study of human T cells and chemical hapten exposure. This clonotype was found a few times. Its antigen is currently unknown. Study findings and constraints: Versus controls, significantly more large CDR3 similarity clusters arose from expanded TCRs.

Time point specified: patch test 3, about 24 weeks after DPC sensitization. Treatment described: therapeutic diphenylcyclopropenone sensitization with weekly scalp DPC. The library tagged individual cDNA molecules with unique molecular identifiers. In the original workflow: Between about 20,000 and 690,600 TCRs appeared in each sample, and the median stood at roughly 95,000. TCRdb fed the RACE reads into MiXCR, producing one record per CDR3 protein. TCRdb assigned the V and J calls; the authors' analysis was not used. The sample lists 150,000 to 200,000 distinct CDR3 sequences; approximately 26% were seen once. The sequencing here drew on whole blood, taken in connection with sensitization to the hapten diphenylcyclopropenone (DPC). This TCR was sampled from a woman aged 40 to 55 with alopecia areata. Some clones in this sample may be carry-over from other donors' samples.

CDR3 coding DNA: TGCAGCGTTGTTTCCACGAATGAGCAGTTCTTC. Translating gives CSVVSTNEQFF. The chain is built from TRBV29-1 and TRBJ2-1; no clear D gene. The CDR3 loop spans 11 amino acids. Germline CDR1 SQVTM, CDR2 ANQGSEA. Trimming shortened V by 4 bases and J by 7 bases, and 8 bases separated the two germline ends.